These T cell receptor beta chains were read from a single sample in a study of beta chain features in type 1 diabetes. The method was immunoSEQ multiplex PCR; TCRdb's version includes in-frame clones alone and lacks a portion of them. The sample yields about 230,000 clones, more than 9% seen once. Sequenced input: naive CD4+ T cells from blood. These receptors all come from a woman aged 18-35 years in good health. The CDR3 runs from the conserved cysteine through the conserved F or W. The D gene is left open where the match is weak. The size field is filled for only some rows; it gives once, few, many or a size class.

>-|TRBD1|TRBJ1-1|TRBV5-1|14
TGCGCCAGCAGCTCCCCGGACAGGTCCACTGAAGCTTTCTTT
CASSSPDRSTEAFF
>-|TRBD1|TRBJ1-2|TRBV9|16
TGTGCCAGCAGCGTAGCTTCAGCGACAGGGGTGTTTGGCTACACCTTC
CASSVASATGVFGYTF
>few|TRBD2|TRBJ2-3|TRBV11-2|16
TGTGCCAGCAGCACCGGACTAGCGGGAGTCACAGATACGCAGTATTTT
CASSTGLAGVTDTQYF
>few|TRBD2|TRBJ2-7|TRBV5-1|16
TGCGCCAGCAGCTTGGGACTAGCGTTCATCTCCTACGAGCAGTACTTC
CASSLGLAFISYEQYF
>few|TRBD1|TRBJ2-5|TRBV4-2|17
TGTGCCAGCAGCCAAGAAAGGGGGCAGGGGGCAGGGGAGACCCAGTACTTC
CASSQERGQGAGETQYF
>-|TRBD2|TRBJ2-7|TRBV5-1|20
TGCGCCAGCAGCTTGGACCTAGGAGGACTAGCGGGAGGACTCTCCTACGAGCAGTACTTC
CASSLDLGGLAGGLSYEQYF
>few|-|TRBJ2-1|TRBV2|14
TGTGCCAGCAGTTTAGACAGGTACGACAATGAGCAGTTCTTC
CASSLDRYDNEQFF
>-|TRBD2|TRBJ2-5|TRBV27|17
TGTGCCAGCAGTTTAAGGGTGCAAGCGGGAAGGCAAGAGACCCAGTACTTC
CASSLRVQAGRQETQYF
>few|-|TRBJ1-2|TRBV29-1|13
TGCAGCGTTGACAGTCGAATTTCCTATGGCTACACCTTC
CSVDSRISYGYTF
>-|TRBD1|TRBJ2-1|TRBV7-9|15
TGTGCCAGCAGCCTCCGGGACAGGGGCTTGAATGAGCAGTTCTTC
CASSLRDRGLNEQFF
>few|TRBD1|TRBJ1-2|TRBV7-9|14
TGTGCCAGCAGCCCACCCGGACAGGGGCAAGGCTACACCTTC
CASSPPGQGQGYTF
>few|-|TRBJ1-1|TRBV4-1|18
TGCGCCAGCAGCCAAGAATCTCTGATGGGGACTCGGAACACTGAAGCTTTCTTT
CASSQESLMGTRNTEAFF
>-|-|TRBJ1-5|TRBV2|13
TGTGCCAGCAGTAGACAGGTCAATCAGCCCCAGCATTTT
CASSRQVNQPQHF
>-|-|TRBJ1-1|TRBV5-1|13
TGCGCCAGCAGACCAGTTGGGGGCCCTGAAGCTTTCTTT
CASRPVGGPEAFF
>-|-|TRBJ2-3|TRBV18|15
TGTGCCAGCTCACCCCGACAGGTTAGCACAGATACGCAGTATTTT
CASSPRQVSTDTQYF
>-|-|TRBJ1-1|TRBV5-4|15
TGTGCCAGCAGCTTTTTGGACAGTGCCGGTGGTGAAGCTTTCTTT
CASSFLDSAGGEAFF
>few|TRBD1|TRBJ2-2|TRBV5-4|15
TGTGCCAGCAGCTCATTGACAGGGGACACCGGGGAGCTGTTTTTT
CASSSLTGDTGELFF
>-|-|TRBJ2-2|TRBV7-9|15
TGTGCCAGCAGCTTAGAACGGGAGCGGACCGGGGAGCTGTTTTTT
CASSLERERTGELFF
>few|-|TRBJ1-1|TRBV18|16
TGTGCCAGCTCACCTAAGGGGTCGGCTTCGGGGGCTGAAGCTTTCTTT
CASSPKGSASGAEAFF
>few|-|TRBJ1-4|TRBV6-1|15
TGTGCCAGCAGTGGCCAACAGGGAACTAATGAAAAACTGTTTTTT
CASSGQQGTNEKLFF
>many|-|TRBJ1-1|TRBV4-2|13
TGTGCCAGCACCCCGGGTATTGGCACTGAAGCTTTCTTT
CASTPGIGTEAFF
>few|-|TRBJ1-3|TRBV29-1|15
TGCAGCGTTGACGGGGGTGGAGGCTCTGGAAACACCATATATTTT
CSVDGGGGSGNTIYF
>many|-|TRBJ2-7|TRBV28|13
TGTGCCAGCAGTCTACCGACACCTTACGAGCAGTACTTC
CASSLPTPYEQYF
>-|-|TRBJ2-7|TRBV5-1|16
TGCGCCAGCAGCTTGAGGAGGGGGCAAGATCACTACGAGCAGTACTTC
CASSLRRGQDHYEQYF
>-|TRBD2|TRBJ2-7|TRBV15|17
TGTGCCACCAGCGGGGTATTCGGGACTAGCGGGGTCTACGAGCAGTACTTC
CATSGVFGTSGVYEQYF
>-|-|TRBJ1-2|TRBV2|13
TGTGCCAGCAGTGAAGTCAGGGGTCCTGGCTACACCTTC
CASSEVRGPGYTF
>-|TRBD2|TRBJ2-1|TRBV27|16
TGTGCCAGCAGTTCCTATAGGACTAGCGGCTACAATGAGCAGTTCTTC
CASSSYRTSGYNEQFF
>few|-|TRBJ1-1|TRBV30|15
TGTGCCTGGAATGCACTGGGACGGGGGGACACTGAAGCTTTCTTT
CAWNALGRGDTEAFF
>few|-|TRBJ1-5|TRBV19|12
TGTGCTTCAATAGGGGAGGGACAGCCCCAGCATTTT
CASIGEGQPQHF
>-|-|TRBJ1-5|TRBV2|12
TGTGCCAGCAGTTACGCGGGTCAGCCCCAGCATTTT
CASSYAGQPQHF
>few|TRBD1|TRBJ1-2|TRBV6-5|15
TGTGCCAGCAGTTACTCCAGGGGGCTTAACTATGGCTACACCTTC
CASSYSRGLNYGYTF
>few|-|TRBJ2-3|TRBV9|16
TGTGCCAGCAGCGGAGGGTGGGGGGTGAAGACAGATACGCAGTATTTT
CASSGGWGVKTDTQYF
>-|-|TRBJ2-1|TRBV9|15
TGTGCCAGCAGCGTAGAGACAGCCTCCTACAATGAGCAGTTCTTC
CASSVETASYNEQFF
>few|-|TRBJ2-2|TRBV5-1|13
TGCGCCAGCAGTTCTCCCGTCACCGGGGAGCTGTTTTTT
CASSSPVTGELFF
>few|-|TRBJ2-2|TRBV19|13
TGTGCCAGTACCCCCCGAGGGACCGGGGAGCTGTTTTTT
CASTPRGTGELFF
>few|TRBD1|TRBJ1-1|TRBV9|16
TGTGCCAGCAGCGTAGCCGGCGGGACAGGGGACACTGAAGCTTTCTTT
CASSVAGGTGDTEAFF
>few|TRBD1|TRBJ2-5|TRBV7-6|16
TGTGCCAGCAGCCCCGGGACAGGGAATGCGGAGGGGACCCAGTACTTC
CASSPGTGNAEGTQYF
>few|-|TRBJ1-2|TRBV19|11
TGTGCCAGTAGCCTTGACTATGGCTACACCTTC
CASSLDYGYTF
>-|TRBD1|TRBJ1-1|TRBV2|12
TGTGCCAGCAGTGAAGACAGGGGGCAAGCTTTCTTT
CASSEDRGQAFF
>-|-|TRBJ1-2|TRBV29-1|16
TGCAGCGTTGAAGTTCAGGGAGGCATCCGAGGCTATGGCTACACCTTC
CSVEVQGGIRGYGYTF
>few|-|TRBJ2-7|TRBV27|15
TGTGCCAGCAGTTTAGAGGCAGGGCCTCCCTACGAGCAGTACTTC
CASSLEAGPPYEQYF
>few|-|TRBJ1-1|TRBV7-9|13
TGTGCCAGCAGCTTTGACAGCAACACTGAAGCTTTCTTT
CASSFDSNTEAFF